This T cell receptor (beta chain) came from a study of blood T cell repertoires in COVID-19. The repertoire was sequenced with immunoSEQ multiplex PCR; TCRdb's copy has only in-frame clones and lacks some. The table includes 470,000 or so clones, about 85% detected once. The receptor comes from a woman under 30 with acute COVID-19. The sequencing sample was made of PBMCs or T cells enriched from blood (not recorded which).

The CDR3 spells CASSQESGGTYEQYF. The CDR3 DNA reads as TGTGCCAGCAGCCAAGAGTCGGGAGGGACCTACGAGCAGTACTTC. V and J are TRBV4-2 and TRBJ2-7; the match to TRBD2 covers 8 bases. Germline CDR1 is LGHNA and CDR2 is YNFKEQ. Trimming cost V 0 bases and J 2 bases; bases outside gene matches: 3. This CDR3 spans 15 amino acids.